This T cell receptor (beta chain) was observed in a study of response to subunit inactivated influenza vaccine (dated by TCRdb to about 2018). As for the study more broadly: Deep quantitative T cell receptor repertoire profiling was used in the study to track responses to a trivalent subunit inactivated influenza vaccine.

The paper's findings and limits, for the study overall: The authors suggested that each seasonal influenza vaccination may recruit only a limited number of new T cells.

V is reduced by 2 bases and J by 1 base, leaving a spacing of 8 bases between them. The germline V gene encodes CDR1 LGHDT and CDR2 YNNKEL (reference sequence). Measured from the cysteine to the phenylalanine, the CDR3 is 14 residues long. Only the CDR3 DNA is retained, 42 bases long and in frame from the first base. The sample holds a few counts of this clonotype. What antigen it recognizes has not been identified. No base quality information exists; no much larger clone differs at one position. Library generation was performed with RT-PCR. Instrument used: Illumina HiSeq 2500. Using fastp trimming at Q25 and MiXCR clonotype assembly, TCRdb reanalyzed the public sequencing data and kept in-frame beta chains. Every entry covers one CDR3 protein and lists the most common genes and DNA from its rows. The table for this sample lists almost 600,000 distinct CDR3 sequences; 12% to 15% of them were counted only once. Over 8.5% of the sample goes to the ten largest clones.

The material sequenced was PBMCs from blood, taken approximately 13 days after vaccination. This sequence was found in a man aged 50 to 59 who received an inactivated influenza vaccine. Donor details come from another sample of the same person, matched by shared clones. The V and J segments used are TRBV3-1 and TRBJ1-1; the best D guess is TRBD1, with 5 bases matching. CDR3 reads: CASSQTTENTEAFF. DNA sequence: TGTGCCAGCAGCCAAACGACAGAGAACACTGAAGCTTTCTTT.